This T cell receptor (beta chain) was found in a study of blood T cell repertoires in COVID-19. Background on the study: Spain, Italy and the United States supplied samples that represented acute and convalescent COVID-19. T cells, B-cell-depleted T cells, or PBMCs provided the cDNA or gDNA that served as material.

Participant ages covered about 18 to 100 years across 20 to 25 US areas. Cohort placement rested on clinical history that participants reported themselves. TCRdb keeps only in-frame clones here, not all; method: immunoSEQ multiplex PCR. The sample contains over 200,000 clones, approximately 90% of which appear only once. The CDR3 is 13 residues long. CDR1 and CDR2 from the germline V gene are SGHTA and FQGNSA. The trim removed 9 bases at V and 0 bases at J, leaving 4 bases unmatched. This clonotype originated in a man aged 18 to 29 who had recovered from COVID-19. The sequenced material came from PBMCs or T cells enriched from blood (not recorded which). This chain uses TRBV7-2 with TRBJ2-7; 8 bases are shared with TRBD1. The CDR3 sequence is CASSRGRSYEQYF. The DNA of the CDR3 is TGTGCCAGTTCCAGGGGGCGCTCCTACGAGCAGTACTTC. Full variable domain (remainder filled in from reference TRBV7-2 and TRBJ2-7): GAGVSQSPSNKVTEKGKDVELRCDPISGHTALYWYRQSLGQGLEFLIYFQGNSAPDKSGLPSDRFSAERTGGSVSTLTIQRTQQEDSAVYLCASSRGRSYEQYFGPGTRLTVT.